This is a list of T cell receptor beta chains from one sample in a study of early stage breast cancer tumors. Assay used: immunoSEQ multiplex PCR; TCRdb lists only in-frame clones, some missing. The profile shows roughly 49,000 clones, roughly 73% of them singletons. The sample comprised blood. These receptors all stem from a person between 35 and 49 years old with breast cancer. Both conserved end residues are trimmed from each CDR3. The order of the fields is CDR3 protein, V gene, J gene.

ASSPEDRAIPPPTDTQY	TRBV9	TRBJ2-3
ASNLDINEQF	TRBV7-9	TRBJ2-1
ASSQHSTSEVGRTQY	TRBV4-2	TRBJ2-5
ASSYGDLAYNEQF	TRBV6-5	TRBJ2-1
AWSVGPGEWAYEQY	TRBV30	TRBJ2-7
ASSLGVNQPQH	TRBV7-2	TRBJ1-5
ASSAQQGYEQY	TRBV9	TRBJ2-7
AISEGTSNEQF	TRBV10-3	TRBJ2-1
ASSLGQTHETQY	TRBV7-8	TRBJ2-5
ASSVQGTDTQY	TRBV9	TRBJ2-3
ASSGRLAGETQY	TRBV7-9	TRBJ2-5
AWSGIWDGFDRYGYT	TRBV30	TRBJ1-2
ASSPQSRTGEQF	TRBV11-3	TRBJ2-1
ASSPRGGGLAYEQY	TRBV6-6	TRBJ2-7
AWSRATDTQY	TRBV30	TRBJ2-3
ASGLAGVGTQY	TRBV6-1	TRBJ2-5
ASSLSGTVNTEAF	TRBV27	TRBJ1-1
ASSTNTDTQY	TRBV5-1	TRBJ2-3
ASSLEISGGIHTFQETQY	TRBV11-2	TRBJ2-5
ATGRRSGKETQY	TRBV7-9	TRBJ2-5
ASSQTSGKTDTQY	TRBV5-1	TRBJ2-3
ASSYTVRRYEKLF	TRBV6-5	TRBJ1-4
ASTPSGQGRETQY	TRBV5-1	TRBJ2-5
ASSEYEDQPQH	TRBV10-1	TRBJ1-5
ASSRGLAGGENTGELF	TRBV7-7	TRBJ2-2
AISEPNRDKGDEQY	TRBV10-3	TRBJ2-7
SALPQLRGTTTEAF	TRBV29-1	TRBJ1-1
ASSLRSGVNTGELF	TRBV4-2	TRBJ2-2
ASSESYGGTDNEKLF	TRBV6-1	TRBJ1-4
ASSGVRNTEAF	TRBV6-5	TRBJ1-1
ASSLRRGPMAYEQY	TRBV11-2	TRBJ2-7
ASKDRGIDTQY	TRBV19	TRBJ2-3
ASSPLGSTEAF	TRBV18	TRBJ1-1
ASSTTPPGTTDTQY	TRBV2	TRBJ2-3
ASSQEETGGFDTQY	TRBV4-2	TRBJ2-3
ASSLVPAGRTDTQY	TRBV11-3	TRBJ2-3
ASRASGTYEQY	TRBV19	TRBJ2-7
ASRGTALFEQF	TRBV6-5	TRBJ2-1
ASSLVGETQY	TRBV7-9	TRBJ2-5
ASSSQGGSGNTIY	TRBV7-2	TRBJ1-3
ASSIRDRDYEQY	TRBV19	TRBJ2-7
ASSFGMGTGELF	TRBV6-5	TRBJ2-2
ASTPDRDLRGYT	TRBV19	TRBJ1-2
ASSLSDMNEQF	TRBV27	TRBJ2-1
ASSFGGNTGELF	TRBV6-5	TRBJ2-2
ASSLGRDNQPQH	TRBV7-9	TRBJ1-5
ASSQVNRAYEQY	TRBV4-1	TRBJ2-7
ASAPGGREQF	TRBV19	TRBJ2-1
ASRGGQNSNQPQH	TRBV6-1	TRBJ1-5
ASSPSGSGNTIY	TRBV18	TRBJ1-3
ASSLPAGYGYT	TRBV7-8	TRBJ1-2